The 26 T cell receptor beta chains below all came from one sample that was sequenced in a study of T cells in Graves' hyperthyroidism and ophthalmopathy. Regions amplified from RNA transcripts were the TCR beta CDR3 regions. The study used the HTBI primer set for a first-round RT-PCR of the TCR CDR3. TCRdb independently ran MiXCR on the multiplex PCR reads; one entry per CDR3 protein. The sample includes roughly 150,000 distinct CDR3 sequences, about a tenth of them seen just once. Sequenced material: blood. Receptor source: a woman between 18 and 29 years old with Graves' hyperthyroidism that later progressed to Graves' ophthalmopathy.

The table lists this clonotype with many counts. CDR3 bases: TGTGCCAGCAGCCACGGACTAGCGGGGGCCTACGAGCAGTACTTC. This codes for CASSHGLAGAYEQYF. V is TRBV3-1 and J is TRBJ2-7; 13 positions agree with TRBD2. Per germline, CDR1 LGHDT and CDR2 YNNKEL (reference sequence). J was trimmed by 2 bases and V by 3 bases; bases with no gene match: 1. The length of the CDR3 is 15 residues.

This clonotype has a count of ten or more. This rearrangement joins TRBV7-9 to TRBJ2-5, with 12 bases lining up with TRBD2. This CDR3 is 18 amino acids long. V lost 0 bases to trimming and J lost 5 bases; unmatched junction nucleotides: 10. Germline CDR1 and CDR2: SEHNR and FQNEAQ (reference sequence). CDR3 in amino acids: CASSLADRLAGESETQYF. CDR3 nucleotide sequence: TGTGCCAGCAGCTTAGCGGACCGACTAGCGGGAGAGTCGGAGACCCAGTACTTC. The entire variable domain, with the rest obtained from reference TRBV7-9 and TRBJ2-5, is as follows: DTGVSQNPRHKITKRGQNVTFRCDPISEHNRLYWYRQTLGQGPEFLTYFQNEAQLEKSRLLSDRFSAERPKGSFSTLEIQRTEQGDSAMYLCASSLADRLAGESETQYFGPGTRLLVL.

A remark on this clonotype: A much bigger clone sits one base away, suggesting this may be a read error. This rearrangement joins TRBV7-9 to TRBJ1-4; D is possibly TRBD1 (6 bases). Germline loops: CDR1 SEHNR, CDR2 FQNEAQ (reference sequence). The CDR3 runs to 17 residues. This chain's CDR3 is CASSDGHRVATNVKLFF. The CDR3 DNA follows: TGTGCCAGCAGCGATGGTCACAGGGTTGCAACTAATGTAAAACTGTTTTTT.

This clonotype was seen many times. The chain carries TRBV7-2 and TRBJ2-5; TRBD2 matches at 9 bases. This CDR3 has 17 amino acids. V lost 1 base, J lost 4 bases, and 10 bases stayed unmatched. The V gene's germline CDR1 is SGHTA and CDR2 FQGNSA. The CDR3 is CASSLGPRAGGPETQYF. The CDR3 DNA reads TGTGCCAGCAGCTTAGGACCCCGGGCGGGGGGGCCAGAGACCCAGTACTTC.

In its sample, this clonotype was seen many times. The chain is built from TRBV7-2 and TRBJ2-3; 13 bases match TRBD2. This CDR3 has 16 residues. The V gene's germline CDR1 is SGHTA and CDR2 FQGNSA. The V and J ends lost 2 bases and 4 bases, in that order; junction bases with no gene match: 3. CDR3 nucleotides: TGTGCCAGCAGCTTACGACTAGCGGGAGGTCCAGATACGCAGTATTTT. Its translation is CASSLRLAGGPDTQYF.

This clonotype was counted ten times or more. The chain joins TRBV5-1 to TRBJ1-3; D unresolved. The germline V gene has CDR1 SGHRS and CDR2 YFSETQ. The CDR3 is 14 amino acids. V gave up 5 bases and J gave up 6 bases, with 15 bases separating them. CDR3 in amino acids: CASSLGGDANTIYF. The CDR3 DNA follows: TGCGCCAGCAGTCTAGGAGGTGATGCAAACACCATATATTTT.

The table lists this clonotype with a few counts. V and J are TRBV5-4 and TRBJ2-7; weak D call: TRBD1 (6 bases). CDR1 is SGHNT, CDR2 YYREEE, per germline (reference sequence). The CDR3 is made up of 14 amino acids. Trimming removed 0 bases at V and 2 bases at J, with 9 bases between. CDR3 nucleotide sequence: TGTGCCAGCAGCTTGGATGGACAGACCTACGAGCAGTACTTC. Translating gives CASSLDGQTYEQYF.

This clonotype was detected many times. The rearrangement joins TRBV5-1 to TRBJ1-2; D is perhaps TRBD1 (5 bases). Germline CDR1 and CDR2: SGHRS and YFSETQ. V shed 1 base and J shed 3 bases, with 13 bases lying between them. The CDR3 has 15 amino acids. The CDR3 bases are TGCGCCAGCAGCTTGAGGGCGGGGGAAGACTATGGCTACACCTTC. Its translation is CASSLRAGEDYGYTF.

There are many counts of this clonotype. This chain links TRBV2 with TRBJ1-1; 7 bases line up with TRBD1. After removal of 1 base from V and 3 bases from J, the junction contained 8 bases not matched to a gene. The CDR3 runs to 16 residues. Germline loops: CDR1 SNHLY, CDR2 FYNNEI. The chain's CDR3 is CASSEVGQGGHTEAFF. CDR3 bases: TGTGCCAGCAGTGAAGTAGGGCAGGGGGGGCACACTGAAGCTTTCTTT.

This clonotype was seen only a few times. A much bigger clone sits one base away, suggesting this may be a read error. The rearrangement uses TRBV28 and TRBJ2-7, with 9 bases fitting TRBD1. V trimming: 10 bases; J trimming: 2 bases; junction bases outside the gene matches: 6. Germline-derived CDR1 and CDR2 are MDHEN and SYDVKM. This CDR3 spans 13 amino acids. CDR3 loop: CANRGQGTYEQYF. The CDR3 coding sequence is TGTGCCAACAGGGGACAGGGAACCTACGAGCAGTACTTC.

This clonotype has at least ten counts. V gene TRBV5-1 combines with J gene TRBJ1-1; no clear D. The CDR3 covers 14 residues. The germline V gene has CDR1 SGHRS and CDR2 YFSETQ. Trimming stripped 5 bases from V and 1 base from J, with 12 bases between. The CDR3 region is CASSPRTENTEAFF. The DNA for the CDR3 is TGCGCCAGCAGTCCCCGGACTGAGAACACTGAAGCTTTCTTT.

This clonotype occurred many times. This CDR3 reads CASSWTLTDTQYF. The DNA for the CDR3 is TGTGCCAGCAGCTGGACCCTGACGGATACGCAGTATTTT. The chain joins TRBV5-6 to TRBJ2-3; D uncertain. The CDR3 has 13 residues. CDR1 and CDR2 (germline): SGHDT, YYEEEE. V shed 3 bases and J shed 6 bases, with 11 bases lying between them.

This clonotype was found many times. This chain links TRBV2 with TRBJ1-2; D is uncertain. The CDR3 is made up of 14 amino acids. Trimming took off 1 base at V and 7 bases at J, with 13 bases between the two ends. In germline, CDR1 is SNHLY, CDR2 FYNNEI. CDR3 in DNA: TGTGCCAGCAGTGAAGTCTCGGCAGGATTTGGCTACACCTTC. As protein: CASSEVSAGFGYTF.

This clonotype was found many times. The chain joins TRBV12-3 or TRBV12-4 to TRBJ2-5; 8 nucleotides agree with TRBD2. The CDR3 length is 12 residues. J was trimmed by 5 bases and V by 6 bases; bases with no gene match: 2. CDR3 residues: CASRGGGETQYF. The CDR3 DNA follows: TGTGCCAGCAGGGGCGGGGGGGAGACCCAGTACTTC.

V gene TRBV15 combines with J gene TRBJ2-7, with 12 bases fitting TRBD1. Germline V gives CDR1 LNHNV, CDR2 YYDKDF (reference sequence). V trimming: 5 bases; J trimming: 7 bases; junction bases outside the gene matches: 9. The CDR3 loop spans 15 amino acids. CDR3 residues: CATSVPGQGAWEQYF. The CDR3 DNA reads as TGTGCCACCAGCGTACCGGGACAGGGGGCCTGGGAGCAGTACTTC.

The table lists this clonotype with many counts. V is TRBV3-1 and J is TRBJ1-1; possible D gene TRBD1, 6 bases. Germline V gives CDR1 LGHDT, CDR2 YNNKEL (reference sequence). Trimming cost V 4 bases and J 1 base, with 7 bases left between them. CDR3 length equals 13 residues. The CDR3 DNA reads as TGTGCCAGCAGCCGGACAGAGAACACTGAAGCTTTCTTT. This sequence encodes CASSRTENTEAFF.

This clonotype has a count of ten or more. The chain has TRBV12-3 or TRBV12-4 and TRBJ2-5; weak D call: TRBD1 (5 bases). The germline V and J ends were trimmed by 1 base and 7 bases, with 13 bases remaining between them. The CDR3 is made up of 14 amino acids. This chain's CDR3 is CASSLEGVFGTQYF. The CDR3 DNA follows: TGTGCCAGCAGTTTAGAAGGGGTATTCGGGACCCAGTACTTC.

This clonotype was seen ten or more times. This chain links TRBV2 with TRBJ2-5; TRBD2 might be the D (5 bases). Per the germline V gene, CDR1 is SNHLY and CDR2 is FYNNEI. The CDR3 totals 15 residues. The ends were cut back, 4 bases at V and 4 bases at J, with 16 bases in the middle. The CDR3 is CASSGPKLAGETQYF. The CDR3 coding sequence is TGTGCCAGCAGTGGACCGAAGCTAGCAGGAGAGACCCAGTACTTC.

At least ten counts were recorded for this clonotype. CDR3 region: CASSLRTLKEQYF. Here the CDR3 DNA reads TGTGCCAGCAGCCTTCGGACTTTAAAAGAGCAGTACTTC. The rearrangement joins TRBV13 to TRBJ2-7; D perhaps matches TRBD2 (5 bases). The CDR3 is made up of 13 amino acids. V was trimmed by 5 bases and J by 7 bases, leaving 15 bases between them. Germline V gene sequence: CDR1 PRHDT, CDR2 FYEKMQ (reference sequence).

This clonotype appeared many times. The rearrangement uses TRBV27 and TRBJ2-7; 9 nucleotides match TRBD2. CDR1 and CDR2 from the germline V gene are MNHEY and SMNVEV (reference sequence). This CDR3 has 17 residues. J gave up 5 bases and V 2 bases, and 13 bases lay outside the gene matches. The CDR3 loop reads CASSLGTISGSIHEQYF. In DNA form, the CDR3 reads TGTGCCAGCAGTTTAGGAACCATTAGCGGGAGTATCCACGAGCAGTACTTC.

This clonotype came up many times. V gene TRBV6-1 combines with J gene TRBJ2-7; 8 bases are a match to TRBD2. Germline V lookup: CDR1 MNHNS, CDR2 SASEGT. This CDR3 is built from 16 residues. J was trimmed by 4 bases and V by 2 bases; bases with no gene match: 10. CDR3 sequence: CASSEPSSGREYEQYF. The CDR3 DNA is TGTGCCAGCAGTGAACCCTCCAGCGGGAGAGAATACGAGCAGTACTTC.

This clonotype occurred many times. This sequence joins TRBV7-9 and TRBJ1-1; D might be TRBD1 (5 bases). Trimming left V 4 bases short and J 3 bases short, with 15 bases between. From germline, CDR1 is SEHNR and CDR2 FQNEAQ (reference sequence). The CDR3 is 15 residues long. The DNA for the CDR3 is TGTGCCAGCAGCTCATCGGGACCCGGTGACACTGAAGCTTTCTTT. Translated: CASSSSGPGDTEAFF.

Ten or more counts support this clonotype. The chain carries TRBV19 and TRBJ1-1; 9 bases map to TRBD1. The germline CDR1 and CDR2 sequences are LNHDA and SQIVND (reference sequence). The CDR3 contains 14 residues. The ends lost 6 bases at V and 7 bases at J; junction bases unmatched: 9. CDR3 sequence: CASRSRDREGEAFF. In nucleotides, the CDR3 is TGTGCCAGTAGGTCCCGGGACAGGGAAGGTGAAGCTTTCTTT. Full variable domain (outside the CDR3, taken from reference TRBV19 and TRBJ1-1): DGGITQSPKYLFRKEGQNVTLSCEQNLNHDAMYWYRQDPGQGLRLIYYSQIVNDFQKGDIAEGYSVSREKKESFPLTVTSAQKNPTAFYLCASRSRDREGEAFFGQGTRLTVV.

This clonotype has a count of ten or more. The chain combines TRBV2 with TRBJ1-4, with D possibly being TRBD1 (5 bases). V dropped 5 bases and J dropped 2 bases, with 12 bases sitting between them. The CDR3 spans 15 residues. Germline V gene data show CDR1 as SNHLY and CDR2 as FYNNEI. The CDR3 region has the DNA TGTGCCAGCAGTCTTCAGGGCGTCACTAATGAAAAACTGTTTTTT. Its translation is CASSLQGVTNEKLFF.

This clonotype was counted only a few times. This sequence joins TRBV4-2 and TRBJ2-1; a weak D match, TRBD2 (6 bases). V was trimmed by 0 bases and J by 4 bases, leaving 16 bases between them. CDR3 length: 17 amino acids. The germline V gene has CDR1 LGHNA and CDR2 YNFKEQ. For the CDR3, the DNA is TGTGCCAGCAGCCAAGATCCGGCGGGGACTTCATACAATGAGCAGTTCTTC. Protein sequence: CASSQDPAGTSYNEQFF.

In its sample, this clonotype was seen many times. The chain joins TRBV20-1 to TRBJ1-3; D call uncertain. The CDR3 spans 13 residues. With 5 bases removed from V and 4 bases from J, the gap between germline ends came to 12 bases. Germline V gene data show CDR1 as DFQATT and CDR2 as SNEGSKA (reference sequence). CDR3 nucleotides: TGCAGTGCTCTCCCCCCACAAGGAAACACCATATATTTT. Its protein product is CSALPPQGNTIYF.